Presented here are 9 T cell receptor beta chains from one specimen sequenced in a study of CD8 T cells in ankylosing spondylitis. TCRdb re-derived calls from the 5' RACE reads in MiXCR, one entry per CDR3 protein. Seen here are roughly 170,000 distinct CDR3 sequences, around 8.9% observed once, and the top ten hold over 13%. The sample comprised blood, either unsorted or a sorted T cell fraction (not recorded which). The source is a female donor with ankylosing spondylitis or in good health (not recorded which).

This clonotype was recorded at least ten times. The rearrangement uses TRBV4-2 and TRBJ2-7; D is possibly TRBD1 (6 bases). CDR1 and CDR2 from the germline V gene are LGHNA and YNFKEQ. Trimming removed 1 base from V and 2 bases from J, with 12 bases in between. This CDR3 is built from 15 residues. The DNA of the CDR3 is TGTGCCAGCAGCCAAGCTTGGACAGCTCCCTACGAGCAGTACTTC. This gives the protein CASSQAWTAPYEQYF.

This clonotype was detected ten times or more. The chain joins TRBV28 to TRBJ1-2; D unclear. CDR1 is MDHEN, CDR2 SYDVKM, per germline. The CDR3 totals 12 residues. The V end was cut by 5 bases, the J end by 8 bases, with 12 bases between. The CDR3 loop reads CASSPGPGGYTF. CDR3 DNA: TGTGCCAGCAGTCCCGGCCCCGGGGGCTACACCTTC.

This clonotype has more than one count but fewer than ten. The chain recombines TRBV7-2 with TRBJ2-7; D remains ambiguous. Germline values: CDR1 SGHTA, CDR2 FQGNSA. The CDR3 runs to 14 residues. Deletions cut 4 bases from V and 4 bases from J, with 14 bases between. The CDR3 sequence: CASSSDIPTYEQYF. In DNA form, the CDR3 reads TGTGCCAGCAGCTCAGACATCCCCACATACGAGCAGTACTTC.

This clonotype was seen a handful of times. The chain is built from TRBV25-1 and TRBJ2-1, with 7 bases aligning to TRBD1. CDR1 is MGHDK and CDR2 is SYGVNS in the germline V gene. Germline trimming cut 4 bases from V and 8 bases from J; bases unmatched to any gene: 8. This CDR3 has 14 amino acids. CDR3 protein: CASSATGKSDEQFF. CDR3 bases: TGTGCCAGCAGTGCGACAGGGAAAAGTGATGAGCAGTTCTTC.

This clonotype came up a few times. The chain carries TRBV20-1 and TRBJ2-7, with D maybe TRBD2 (6 bases). The CDR3 contains 14 residues. In germline, CDR1 is DFQATT, CDR2 SNEGSKA (reference sequence). Trimming took off 1 base at V and 5 bases at J, with 15 bases between the two ends. The CDR3 sequence is CSARGGDGWDEQYF. The CDR3 nucleotides are TGCAGTGCTAGAGGGGGGGATGGTTGGGACGAGCAGTACTTC.

The chain recombines TRBV29-1 with TRBJ2-7; D call uncertain. CDR3 length: 12 residues. V lost 3 bases, J lost 6 bases, and 12 bases lay in between. CDR1 and CDR2 (germline): SQVTM, ANQGSEA. This CDR3 reads CSVEADHGEQYF. The CDR3 nucleotides are TGCAGCGTTGAGGCGGACCACGGCGAGCAGTACTTC.

V is TRBV27 and J is TRBJ2-3; 10 bases line up with TRBD2. V trimming: 5 bases; J trimming: 4 bases; junction bases outside the gene matches: 9. CDR3 length: 16 amino acids. Germline V gene data show CDR1 as MNHEY and CDR2 as SMNVEV (reference sequence). The CDR3 sequence: CASSPLLAGFSDTQYF. The CDR3 nucleotides read TGTGCCAGCAGTCCCCTACTAGCGGGATTCTCAGATACGCAGTATTTT.

The V and J genes are TRBV27 and TRBJ1-1, with D uncertain. Trimming removed 2 bases at V and 4 bases at J, with 8 bases between. The CDR3 sequence is 13 residues long. Germline V CDR1 and CDR2: MNHEY, SMNVEV (reference sequence). The CDR3: CASSLGLSTEAFF. In DNA, the CDR3 is TGTGCCAGCAGTTTAGGTTTAAGCACTGAAGCTTTCTTT.

The chain couples TRBV7-9 to TRBJ2-3, with 7 bases lining up with TRBD2. Trimming took 6 bases from V and 0 from J; bases not matched to a gene: 9. The CDR3 runs 16 residues. The V gene's germline CDR1 is SEHNR and CDR2 FQNEAQ (reference sequence). The CDR3 region has the DNA TGTGCCAGCAGATTTTTTGGCGGGAGAAGCACAGATACGCAGTATTTT. Translated, it gives CASRFFGGRSTDTQYF.